One and the same sample provided the 5 T cell receptor beta chains below, sequenced in a study of T-cell memory formation after mild COVID-19. TCRdb ran MiXCR on the 5' RACE reads and lists one entry per CDR3 protein. This sample carries approximately 240,000 distinct CDR3 sequences, about a sixth of them seen once, and the ten largest clones take around 3.8%. What was sequenced was PBMCs or a T cell subset sorted from them (not recorded which). The receptor source for this set is a young man who had mild COVID-19 (a few samples of this study predate the infection). Cell type and time point are not known.

The CDR3 coding sequence is TGCAGTGCTTTTCAGGGCGCAGATACGCAGTATTTT. It specifies CSAFQGADTQYF. The V call is TRBV20-1, the J call TRBJ2-3, with TRBD1 as a possible D gene (5 bases). Between the trimmed V and J ends, which lost 5 bases and 4 bases, there was a span of 10 bases. The CDR3 is made up of 12 amino acids. Germline V gene data show CDR1 as DFQATT and CDR2 as SNEGSKA (reference sequence).

The chain combines TRBV20-1 with TRBJ1-3; D call uncertain. Per germline, CDR1 DFQATT and CDR2 SNEGSKA (reference sequence). CDR3 size: 15 residues. With 6 bases removed from V and 4 bases from J, the gap between germline ends came to 19 bases. The CDR3 nucleotides are TGCAGTGCCACAACGTCCCGGCAAGACGGAAACACCATATATTTT. This gives the protein CSATTSRQDGNTIYF.

This chain uses TRBV20-1 with TRBJ1-1; D is ambiguous. In germline, CDR1 is DFQATT, CDR2 SNEGSKA (reference sequence). This CDR3 comprises 15 residues. The V end lost 6 bases, the J end lost 5 bases, and 22 bases lay between the germline ends. The DNA of the CDR3 is TGCAGTGCCCTAAGCCCGCGAAAAGTGAGGACTGAAGCTTTCTTT. It translates to CSALSPRKVRTEAFF.

This chain uses TRBV7-9 with TRBJ2-2; D may be TRBD2 (5 bases). The CDR3 runs 15 residues. Between the trimmed V and J ends, which lost 2 bases and 4 bases, there was a span of 11 bases. The germline gives CDR1 SEHNR, CDR2 FQNEAQ (reference sequence). CDR3 nucleotides: TGTGCCAGCAGCTTATCCACTGCGGGCACCGGGGAGCTGTTTTTT. This sequence encodes CASSLSTAGTGELFF.

The CDR3 coding sequence is TGTGCCAGCAGCCCGACCGGGACAGGGCGATCACAAGATAGCAATCAGCCCCAGCATTTT. This codes for CASSPTGTGRSQDSNQPQHF. The chain carries TRBV5-5 and TRBJ1-5, with 9 bases lining up with TRBD1. There are 20 residues in the CDR3. After removal of 4 bases from V and 0 bases from J, the junction contained 17 bases not matched to a gene. Per germline, CDR1 SGHKS and CDR2 YYEKEE (reference sequence).